This entry lists 5 T cell receptor beta chains sequenced from one sample in a study of blood T cell repertoires in COVID-19. TCRdb's table, derived via immunoSEQ multiplex PCR, lists solely in-frame clones and lacks some. The table lists about 240,000 clones, around 88% of them singletons. Sequencing was performed on peripheral blood. The receptor source for this set is a woman between 25 and 40 years old who had recovered from COVID-19.

The V call is TRBV6-2 or TRBV6-3, the J call TRBJ2-7, with D possibly being TRBD2 (6 bases). The V end was cut by 2 bases, the J end by 2 bases, with 13 bases between. From germline, CDR1 is MNHEY and CDR2 SVGEGT. This CDR3 has 15 residues. The CDR3 is CASSYAGPATYEQYF. The DNA of the CDR3 is TGTGCCAGCAGTTACGCGGGACCTGCCACCTACGAGCAGTACTTC.

The rearrangement joins TRBV2 to TRBJ2-1; TRBD2 aligns across 12 bases. V gave up 4 bases and J gave up 7 bases; unmatched junction bases: 5. Looked up from germline, CDR1 is SNHLY and CDR2 is FYNNEI. The CDR3 is 15 amino acids. This CDR3 reads CASSVLAGGLNEQFF. The CDR3 DNA reads TGTGCCAGCAGTGTACTAGCGGGGGGCTTAAATGAGCAGTTCTTC.

This chain links TRBV7-3 with TRBJ2-1; the match to TRBD1 covers 10 bases. The trim removed 5 bases at V and 8 bases at J, leaving 6 bases unmatched. This CDR3 contains 14 residues. CDR1 is SGHTA, CDR2 FQGTGA, per germline. The CDR3 region has the DNA TGTGCCAGCAGCCGACAGGGGGCGGACGATGAGCAGTTCTTC. Residues: CASSRQGADDEQFF. Drawing the rest from reference TRBV7-3 and TRBJ2-1, the complete variable domain is GAGVSQTPSNKVTEKGKYVELRCDPISGHTALYWYRQSLGQGPEFLIYFQGTGAADDSGLPNDRFFAVRPEGSVSTLKIQRTERGDSAVYLCASSRQGADDEQFFGPGTRLTVL.

The chain combines TRBV12-3 or TRBV12-4 with TRBJ2-3, with D tentatively TRBD2 (6 bases). This CDR3 has 11 amino acids. Trimming stripped 6 bases from V and 8 bases from J, with 9 bases between. CDR3 sequence: CASRLGGTQYF. The CDR3 coding sequence is TGTGCCAGCAGGTTGGGAGGTACGCAGTATTTT.

The chain carries TRBV12-5 and TRBJ1-4, with 7 bases identical to TRBD1. In germline, CDR1 is LGHNT, CDR2 FRNRAP. The CDR3 spans 16 residues. The V segment lost 4 bases and the J segment 8 bases; nucleotides outside the gene matches: 13. CDR3 DNA: TGTGCTAGTGGTTCACCCGAATCAAAGACAGGGGAAAAACTGTTTTTT. Amino acid sequence: CASGSPESKTGEKLFF.